The clone carrying this T cell receptor beta chain was detected only a few times. Under the authors' procedure: Researchers report that nucleated cell counts were estimated from reference gene primer amplification. Some clones are missing from TCRdb's copy, which holds only in-frame ones; the method was immunoSEQ multiplex PCR. The D gene and trimming were derived from the DNA, and the V and J assignments and clone size from that table. The profile covers 40,000 or so clones, with approximately 80% appearing a single time and approximately 9.1% taken by the ten largest. With 2 bases clipped from V and 10 bases from J, the junction kept 6 bases outside the gene matches. CDR3 length: 13 amino acids. Germline V lookup: CDR1 KGHDR, CDR2 SFDVKD. The entry originates in a study of blood T cell repertoires in COVID-19. Study-wide context: The origin of the acute and convalescent COVID-19 samples was the United States, Italy and Spain. Sample material is recorded as cDNA or gDNA derived from T cells, B-cell-depleted T cells, or PBMCs.

The gene calls are TRBV24-1 and TRBJ1-2; 7 nucleotides match TRBD1. The clonotype comes from a man between 60 and 75 years old in a cohort sampled during active COVID-19. The sequenced sample was peripheral blood. The CDR3 DNA is TGTGCCACCAGTGATTCATACGACAGGGCCTACACCTTC. Protein sequence: CATSDSYDRAYTF.